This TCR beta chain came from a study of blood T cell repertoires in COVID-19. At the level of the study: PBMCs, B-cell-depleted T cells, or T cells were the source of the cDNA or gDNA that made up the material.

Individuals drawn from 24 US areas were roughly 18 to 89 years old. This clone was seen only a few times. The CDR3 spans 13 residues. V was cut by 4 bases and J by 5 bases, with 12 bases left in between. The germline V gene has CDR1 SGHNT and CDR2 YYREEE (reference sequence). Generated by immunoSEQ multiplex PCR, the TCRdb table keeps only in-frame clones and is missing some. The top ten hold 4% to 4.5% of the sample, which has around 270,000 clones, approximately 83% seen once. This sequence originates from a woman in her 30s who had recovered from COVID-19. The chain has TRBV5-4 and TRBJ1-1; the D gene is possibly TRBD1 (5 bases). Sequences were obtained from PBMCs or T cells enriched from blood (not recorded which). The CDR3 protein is CASSIPGRTEAFF. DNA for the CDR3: TGTGCCAGCAGCATCCCAGGGAGGACTGAAGCTTTCTTT.